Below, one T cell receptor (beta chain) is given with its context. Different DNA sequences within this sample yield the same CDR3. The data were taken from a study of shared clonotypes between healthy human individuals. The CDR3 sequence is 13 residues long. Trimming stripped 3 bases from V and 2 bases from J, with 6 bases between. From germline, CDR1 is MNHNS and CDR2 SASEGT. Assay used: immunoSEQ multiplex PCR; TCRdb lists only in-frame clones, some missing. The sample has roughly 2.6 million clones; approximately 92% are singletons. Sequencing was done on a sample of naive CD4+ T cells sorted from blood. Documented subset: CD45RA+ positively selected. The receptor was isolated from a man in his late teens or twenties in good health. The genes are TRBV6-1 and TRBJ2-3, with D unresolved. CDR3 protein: CASSDGFTDTQYF. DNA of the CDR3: TGTGCCAGCAGTGATGGTTTCACAGATACGCAGTATTTT.